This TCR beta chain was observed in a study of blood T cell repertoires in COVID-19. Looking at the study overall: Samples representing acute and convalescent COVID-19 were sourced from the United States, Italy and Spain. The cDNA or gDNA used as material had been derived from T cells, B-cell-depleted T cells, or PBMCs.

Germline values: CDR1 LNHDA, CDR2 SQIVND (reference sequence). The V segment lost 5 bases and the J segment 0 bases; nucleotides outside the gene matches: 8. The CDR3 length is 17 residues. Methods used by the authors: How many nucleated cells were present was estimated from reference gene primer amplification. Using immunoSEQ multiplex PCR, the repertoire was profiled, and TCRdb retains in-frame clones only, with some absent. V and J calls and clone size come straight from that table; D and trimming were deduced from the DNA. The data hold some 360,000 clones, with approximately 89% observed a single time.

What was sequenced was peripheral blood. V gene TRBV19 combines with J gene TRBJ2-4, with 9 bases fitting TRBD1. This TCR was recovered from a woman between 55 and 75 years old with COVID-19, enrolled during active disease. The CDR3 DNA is TGTGCCAGTAGTCCCCTGAGGGGACAGGGAGCCAAAAACATTCAGTACTTC. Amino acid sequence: CASSPLRGQGAKNIQYF.